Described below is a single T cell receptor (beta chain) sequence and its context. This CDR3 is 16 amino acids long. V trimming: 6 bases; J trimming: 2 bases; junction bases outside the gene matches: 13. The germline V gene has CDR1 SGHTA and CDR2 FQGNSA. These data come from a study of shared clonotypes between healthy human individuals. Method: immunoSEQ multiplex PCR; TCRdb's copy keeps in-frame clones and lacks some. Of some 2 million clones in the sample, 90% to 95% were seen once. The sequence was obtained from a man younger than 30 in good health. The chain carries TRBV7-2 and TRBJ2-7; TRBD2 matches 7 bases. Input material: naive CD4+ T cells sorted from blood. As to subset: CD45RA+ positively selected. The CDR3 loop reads CASSRVGAGNPYEQYF. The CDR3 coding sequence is TGTGCCAGCAGTCGTGTAGGAGCGGGAAACCCCTACGAGCAGTACTTC.